The rows below give T cell receptor beta chains drawn from one sample of a study of CD8+ T cells in alopecia areata. Using immunoSEQ multiplex PCR, the repertoire was profiled, and TCRdb retains in-frame clones only, with some absent. Of roughly 200,000 clones listed, almost 65% are singletons. This material consisted of CD4+ T cells sorted from blood, taken at week 0. These receptors came from a human donor with alopecia areata. CDR3s include the opening cysteine and the closing phenylalanine or tryptophan. The order of the fields is D gene, J gene, V gene, clone size, CDR3 protein, CDR3 DNA. A D gene is named only where the DNA matches it firmly. The listing skips clone size in some rows; elsewhere it reads once, few, many or a size class.

NA	TRBJ2-1	TRBV25-1	NA	CASSEVSFNEQFF	TGTGCCAGCAGTGAAGTATCGTTCAATGAGCAGTTCTTC
NA	TRBJ1-2	TRBV6-5	NA	CASSYSRSGNYGYTF	TGTGCCAGCAGTTACTCTCGGTCGGGTAACTATGGCTACACCTTC
NA	TRBJ2-7	TRBV30	NA	CAWSGFGQNTYEQYF	TGTGCCTGGAGTGGGTTCGGGCAGAACACCTACGAGCAGTACTTC
NA	TRBJ2-3	TRBV10-3	NA	CATKVGLVMSTDTQYF	TGTGCCACCAAAGTCGGGCTCGTCATGTCCACAGATACGCAGTATTTT
NA	TRBJ2-1	TRBV14	few	CASSRGAGNEQFF	TGTGCCAGCAGCCGGGGGGCGGGAAATGAGCAGTTCTTC
NA	TRBJ1-1	TRBV5-8	NA	CASSFRENTEAFF	TGTGCCAGCAGCTTCCGGGAGAACACTGAAGCTTTCTTT
NA	TRBJ1-2	TRBV29-1	NA	CSVGQGPNYGYTF	TGCAGCGTTGGGCAGGGTCCTAACTATGGCTACACCTTC
TRBD1	TRBJ2-3	TRBV30	NA	CAWSARQGSSTDTQYF	TGTGCCTGGAGTGCCAGACAGGGATCAAGCACAGATACGCAGTATTTT
NA	TRBJ2-3	TRBV20-1	NA	CSASWNDRQYF	TGCAGTGCTAGTTGGAACGATAGGCAGTATTTT
NA	TRBJ1-1	TRBV30	NA	CAWSVLVGANTEAFF	TGTGCCTGGAGTGTATTAGTGGGGGCGAACACTGAAGCTTTCTTT
TRBD1	TRBJ1-2	TRBV29-1	NA	CSAGQGMDYGYTF	TGCAGCGCAGGACAGGGGATGGACTATGGCTACACCTTC
NA	TRBJ1-1	TRBV5-1	NA	CASSLVAENTEAFF	TGCGCCAGCAGCTTGGTGGCCGAGAACACTGAAGCTTTCTTT
TRBD2	TRBJ2-5	TRBV5-1	few	CASSGTGGETQYF	TGCGCCAGCAGTGGAACGGGAGGGGAGACCCAGTACTTC
NA	TRBJ1-1	TRBV30	NA	CAWNRDGTTEAFF	TGTGCCTGGAATCGAGATGGGACCACTGAAGCTTTCTTT
TRBD1	TRBJ1-1	TRBV30	few	CASRDRAITEAFF	TGTGCCTCACGGGACAGGGCAATCACTGAAGCTTTCTTT
TRBD1	TRBJ1-1	TRBV19	NA	CASSTQDRVGAFF	TGTGCCAGTAGTACCCAAGACAGGGTTGGAGCTTTCTTT
TRBD1	TRBJ1-4	TRBV11-2	NA	CASSLNAAGRGQREKLFF	TGTGCCAGCAGCTTAAACGCGGCGGGGAGGGGGCAGCGTGAAAAACTGTTTTTT
TRBD1	TRBJ1-1	TRBV25-1	few	CASSDPWTGGNTEAFF	TGTGCCAGCAGTGACCCCTGGACAGGGGGGAACACTGAAGCTTTCTTT
NA	TRBJ2-7	TRBV18	few	CASLLGPTYEQYF	TGTGCCAGCTTACTGGGGCCCACCTACGAGCAGTACTTC
TRBD1	TRBJ2-3	TRBV30	NA	CAWSATGGITDTQYF	TGTGCCTGGAGTGCGACAGGGGGTATCACAGATACGCAGTATTTT
NA	TRBJ1-1	TRBV23-1	few	CASSQRVGEEAFF	TGCGCCAGCAGTCAAAGGGTAGGTGAAGAAGCTTTCTTT
NA	TRBJ2-5	TRBV25-1	once	CASSVNPGETQYF	TGTGCCAGCAGTGTTAATCCGGGGGAGACCCAGTACTTC
TRBD1	TRBJ1-6	TRBV5-1	few	CASKSRSQGDSPLHF	TGCGCCAGCAAATCGAGGTCGCAGGGGGATTCACCCCTCCACTTT
NA	TRBJ1-2	TRBV10-3	NA	CAISEPAQGSGGYTF	TGTGCCATCAGTGAGCCCGCTCAGGGGTCAGGTGGCTACACCTTC
NA	TRBJ2-3	TRBV9	once	CASSVEQSRTDTQYF	TGTGCCAGCAGCGTAGAACAGTCGCGCACAGATACGCAGTATTTT
NA	TRBJ1-2	TRBV19	NA	CASSIEGGYTF	TGTGCCAGTAGTATAGAAGGGGGCTACACCTTC
NA	TRBJ2-3	TRBV7-2	NA	CASSFSRDTDTQYF	TGTGCCAGCAGCTTTTCTAGAGACACAGATACGCAGTATTTT
NA	TRBJ1-6	TRBV6-5	once	CATSPTAPYNSPLHF	TGTGCCACCAGCCCGACGGCACCCTATAATTCACCCCTCCACTTT
NA	TRBJ2-7	TRBV7-6	NA	CASSPRGQDEQYF	TGTGCCAGCAGCCCCAGAGGGCAAGACGAGCAGTACTTC
NA	TRBJ2-2	TRBV12-5	NA	CASGQPTSTGELFF	TGTGCTAGTGGCCAGCCTACTAGCACCGGGGAGCTGTTTTTT
NA	TRBJ1-5	TRBV29-1	NA	CSVGGERNQPQHF	TGCAGCGTTGGGGGGGAACGCAATCAGCCCCAGCATTTT
NA	TRBJ2-7	TRBV30	NA	CAWSVGPYEQYF	TGTGCCTGGAGTGTCGGACCTTACGAGCAGTACTTC
NA	TRBJ2-1	TRBV29-1	NA	CSVAPANEQFF	TGCAGCGTTGCCCCTGCCAATGAGCAGTTCTTC
NA	TRBJ2-6	TRBV2	NA	CASSEVGDFSGANVLTF	TGTGCCAGCAGTGAGGTCGGGGATTTCTCTGGGGCCAACGTCCTGACTTTC